These 22 T cell receptor beta chains were all obtained from the same sample, sequenced in a study of metastatic and nonmetastatic thyroid tumors (TCRdb year 2020). Receptor libraries were prepared by PCR. Sequencing was carried out with an Illumina HiSeq 4000. The public sequencing data were trimmed at Q25 with fastp and processed into clonotypes with MiXCR by TCRdb, which kept only in-frame beta chains. This sample gives about 20,000 clones in total; about a sixth of them show up just once. The ten largest clones represent roughly a tenth of the sample. No patient had received any treatment before thyroid surgery. Specimen: tumor tissue. Receptor source: a female donor with papillary thyroid cancer or a benign thyroid nodule (not recorded which). Some clones in this sample may be carry-over from other donors' samples.

The chain combines TRBV6-5 with TRBJ2-3; D may be TRBD1 (6 bases). CDR1 is MNHEY and CDR2 is SVGAGI in the germline V gene. Trimming left V 2 bases short and J 2 bases short, with 8 bases between. The CDR3 consists of 14 residues. CDR3 region: CASSYLGATDTQYF. In DNA form, the CDR3 reads TGTGCCAGCAGTTACCTGGGGGCCACAGATACGCAGTATTTT.

This clone was seen a handful of times. The rearrangement links TRBV19 to TRBJ2-3; D remains unclear. Trimming removed 6 bases at V and 1 base at J, with 11 bases between. This CDR3 spans 14 amino acids. Germline CDR1 and CDR2: LNHDA and SQIVND (reference sequence). This CDR3 reads CASSPSSGTDTQYF. CDR3 sequence (DNA): TGTGCCAGTAGCCCCAGCAGTGGCACAGATACGCAGTATTTT.

V gene TRBV6-1 combines with J gene TRBJ1-1, with 7 bases lining up with TRBD1. The CDR3 sequence is 14 residues long. CDR1 is MNHNS, CDR2 SASEGT, per germline. With 6 bases clipped from V and 7 bases from J, the junction kept 11 bases outside the gene matches. Here the CDR3 DNA reads TGTGCCAGCAGGGAGGACAGGCTGGGGGATGAAGCTTTCTTT. Amino acid sequence: CASREDRLGDEAFF.

This sequence joins TRBV30 and TRBJ2-7; D not certain. Trimming took off 2 bases at V and 2 bases at J, with 10 bases between the two ends. Germline loops: CDR1 GTSNPN, CDR2 SVGIG (reference sequence). The CDR3 is 13 residues long. Here the CDR3 DNA reads TGTGCCTGGAGTAGGGTAAGAGCCTACGAGCAGTACTTC. Translating it yields CAWSRVRAYEQYF.

At least ten counts were recorded for this clone. The chain uses TRBV20-1 and TRBJ1-1; TRBD1 might be the D (5 bases). This CDR3 contains 15 residues. V shed 8 bases and J shed 0 bases, with 19 bases lying between them. Germline V gene data show CDR1 as DFQATT and CDR2 as SNEGSKA (reference sequence). CDR3 region: CSPREGQRLNTEAFF. The DNA for the CDR3 is TGCAGTCCCCGGGAGGGGCAGCGATTGAACACTGAAGCTTTCTTT.

This clone was seen many times. This chain links TRBV30 with TRBJ1-5; D ambiguous. This CDR3 has 15 amino acids. The germline V gene encodes CDR1 GTSNPN and CDR2 SVGIG (reference sequence). The germline V and J ends were trimmed by 0 bases and 9 bases, with 18 bases remaining between them. The CDR3 loop reads CAWSVRTDGLRPQHF. CDR3 DNA: TGTGCCTGGAGTGTACGAACTGACGGTCTCCGGCCCCAGCATTTT. Full variable domain (missing parts from reference TRBV30 and TRBJ1-5): SQTIHQWPATLVQPVGSPLSLECTVEGTSNPNLYWYRQAAGRGLQLLFYSVGIGQISSEVPQNLSASRPQDRQFILSSKKLLLSDSGFYLCAWSVRTDGLRPQHFGDGTRLSIL.

This clone was seen repeatedly, ten times or more. This rearrangement joins TRBV20-1 to TRBJ2-1, with 11 bases lining up with TRBD2. In germline, CDR1 is DFQATT, CDR2 SNEGSKA (reference sequence). The CDR3 is 19 amino acids. J lost 0 bases, V lost 2 bases, and 12 bases had no gene match. The CDR3 spells CSARFGLAGYPSSYNEQFF. The CDR3 DNA follows: TGCAGTGCTAGATTTGGACTAGCGGGCTATCCTAGCTCCTACAATGAGCAGTTCTTC.

This clone is medium-sized in the sample. No DNA is shown, since the ends of the CDR3 on it are uncertain; the CDR3 is the one TCRdb lists. CDR3 in amino acids: CATSGRFQGSYEQYF. The chain is built from TRBV28 and TRBJ2-7; whether TRBD2, the table's D call, matches the DNA was not checked. Germline V gene lookup returns CDR1 MDHEN and CDR2 SYDVKM. From its first to its last residue, the CDR3 has 15 amino acids.

This clone was counted at least ten times. The chain couples TRBV6-1 to TRBJ1-1, with 9 positions matching TRBD1. Germline V CDR1 and CDR2: MNHNS, SASEGT. CDR3 length: 16 residues. The junction had 11 bases not matched to a gene; V was cut back by 5 bases and J by 4 bases. The CDR3 loop reads CASSSLGLTGGTEAFF. The CDR3 nucleotides are TGTGCCAGCAGTTCCCTAGGACTGACAGGGGGCACTGAAGCTTTCTTT.

This clone is medium-sized. The chain couples TRBV18 to TRBJ2-7, with D maybe TRBD2 (5 bases). The CDR3 covers 13 residues. CDR1 is KGHSH and CDR2 is LQKENI in the germline V gene. V lost 3 bases to trimming and J lost 2 bases, with 8 bases between them. The CDR3 DNA is TGTGCCAGCTCACCGACCGGGGCCTACGAGCAGTACTTC. This codes for CASSPTGAYEQYF.

The chain joins TRBV5-8 to TRBJ1-3; possibly TRBD1 for D (5 bases). This CDR3 is built from 14 residues. The V end was cut by 4 bases, the J end by 2 bases, with 10 bases between. Germline V gives CDR1 SGHTS, CDR2 YDEGEE. The CDR3 bases are TGTGCCAGCAGCCGGCAGGGTACTGGAAACACCATATATTTT. Residues: CASSRQGTGNTIYF. Looking up the rest from reference TRBV5-8 and TRBJ1-3 gives the full variable domain: EAGVTQSPTHLIKTRGQQATLRCSPISGHTSVYWYQQALGLGLQFLLWYDEGEERNRGNFPPRFSGRQFPNYSSELNVNALELEDSALYLCASSRQGTGNTIYFGEGSWLTVV.

This clone has ten or more counts. This rearrangement joins TRBV9 to TRBJ1-3; D unresolved. This CDR3 is 14 amino acids long. V gave up 3 bases and J gave up 0 bases, with 7 bases separating them. CDR1 SGDLS and CDR2 YYNGEE come from the germline V gene. The CDR3 nucleotides read TGTGCCAGCAGCGAAGAGAACTCTGGAAACACCATATATTTT. Its translation is CASSEENSGNTIYF. Full variable domain (outside the CDR3, taken from reference TRBV9 and TRBJ1-3): DSGVTQTPKHLITATGQRVTLRCSPRSGDLSVYWYQQSLDQGLQFLIQYYNGEERAKGNILERFSAQQFPDLHSELNLSSLELGDSALYFCASSEENSGNTIYFGEGSWLTVV.

This clone has more than one count but fewer than ten. V is TRBV28 and J is TRBJ2-7, with TRBD2 as a possible D gene (6 bases). This CDR3 has 15 amino acids. Looked up from germline, CDR1 is MDHEN and CDR2 is SYDVKM. Trimming left V 4 bases short and J 10 bases short, with 23 bases between. The CDR3 loop is CASSSGLPGSYDQYF. CDR3 nucleotides: TGTGCCAGCAGTTCGGGACTCCCAGGGTCCTATGATCAGTACTTC. The full variable domain, rest sourced from reference TRBV28 and TRBJ2-7, is DVKVTQSSRYLVKRTGEKVFLECVQDMDHENMFWYRQDPGLGLRLIYFSYDVKMKEKGDIPEGYSVSREKKERFSLILESASTNQTSMYLCASSSGLPGSYDQYFGPGTRLTVT.

This clone is labeled as medium-sized. V is TRBV28 and J is TRBJ1-6; 10 nucleotides match TRBD1. The trim removed 3 bases at V and 11 bases at J, leaving 7 bases unmatched. Looked up from germline, CDR1 is MDHEN and CDR2 is SYDVKM. The CDR3 has 15 residues. The CDR3 spells CASSFADRGLAPLHF. For the CDR3, the DNA is TGTGCCAGCAGTTTCGCAGACAGGGGGCTGGCACCCCTCCACTTT.

This clone was picked up many times. Other DNA variants within this sample encode the same CDR3. The gene calls are TRBV5-1 and TRBJ2-5, with D perhaps being TRBD1 or TRBD2 (6 bases each). Germline assignment: CDR1 SGHRS and CDR2 YFSETQ. CDR3 length equals 15 residues. V was shortened by 3 bases and J by 1 base, with 13 bases between the two germline ends. The CDR3 DNA reads as TGCGCCAGCAGCTGGGGGGCCGGGAGCCAAGAGACCCAGTACTTC. This codes for CASSWGAGSQETQYF. Using reference TRBV5-1 and TRBJ2-5 for the parts outside the CDR3, the full variable domain is KAGVTQTPRYLIKTRGQQVTLSCSPISGHRSVSWYQQTPGQGLQFLFEYFSETQRNKGNFPGRFSGRQFSNSRSEMNVSTLELGDSALYLCASSWGAGSQETQYFGPGTRLLVL.

This clone was detected many times. The V call is TRBV2, the J call TRBJ1-1; no clear D gene. Germline V gene sequence: CDR1 SNHLY, CDR2 FYNNEI. This CDR3 is built from 14 residues. V was trimmed by 8 bases and J by 1 base, leaving 14 bases between them. The CDR3 DNA reads as TGTGCCAGCCTTCTCCGGGCCAGGAACACTGAAGCTTTCTTT. As protein: CASLLRARNTEAFF.

Details on this clone: A much larger clone differs from this one at a single base, so this may be a read error. This chain connects TRBV7-7 to TRBJ2-3; 7 bases agree with TRBD1. Germline V gene sequence: CDR1 SSHAT, CDR2 FNYEAQ (reference sequence). The CDR3 has 15 amino acids. The CDR3 region is CASSPGQVRTDTQYF. CDR3 bases: TGTGCTAGCAGCCCCGGACAGGTGCGCACAGATACGCAGTATTTT.

This clone was counted at least ten times. The V call is TRBV7-2, the J call TRBJ1-1; D uncertain. There are 13 residues in the CDR3. Germline CDR1 is SGHTA and CDR2 is FQGNSA. With 5 bases removed from V and 7 bases from J, the gap between germline ends came to 14 bases. CDR3 protein: CASSPHPTLEAFF. DNA for the CDR3: TGTGCCAGCAGCCCCCATCCGACACTTGAAGCTTTCTTT.

The table lists this clone with many counts. The chain combines TRBV10-3 with TRBJ2-7; TRBD2 matches 10 bases. This CDR3 region has 16 residues. Trimming cost V 2 bases and J 4 bases; bases outside gene matches: 8. Germline loops: CDR1 ENHRY, CDR2 SYGVKD. In DNA form, the CDR3 reads TGTGCCATCAGTGAGCCCCGGACTAGCGGAGCTTACGAGCAGTACTTC. It encodes CAISEPRTSGAYEQYF.

There are many counts of this clone. The V gene is TRBV11-2, the J gene TRBJ2-1, with 9 positions matching TRBD2. V was clipped by 2 bases and J by 9 bases; unmatched bases: 8. Germline CDR1 SGHAT, CDR2 FQNNGV. This CDR3 has 15 residues. The CDR3 sequence: CASSLTRGRGGEQFF. Written as DNA, the CDR3 is TGTGCCAGCAGCTTAACCCGCGGGAGGGGTGGTGAGCAGTTCTTC.

Comment on this clone: One end of the junction does not line up with germline, which may come from a read error. The chain recombines TRBV20-1 with TRBJ2-1; D is unresolved. The CDR3 totals 14 residues. The V gene's germline CDR1 is DFQATT and CDR2 SNEGSKA (reference sequence). CDR3 sequence (DNA): TGCAGTGCTAGTCGCCTATCGGAGAACAATGAGCATTTCTTC. Translation gives CSASRLSENNEHFF.

This clone occurred once. The junction shows a germline mismatch at one end, possibly a read error. The chain links TRBV20-1 to TRBJ2-1, with 13 bases lining up with TRBD2. The germline gives CDR1 DFQATT, CDR2 SNEGSKA (reference sequence). This CDR3 is built from 15 residues. The CDR3 reads CGATRTSGSFHEQFF. CDR3 nucleotides: TGCGGTGCCACACGGACTAGCGGGAGTTTCCATGAGCAGTTCTTC.